Below are 28 T cell receptor beta chains sequenced from a single sample in a study of blood T cell repertoires in COVID-19. Generated by immunoSEQ multiplex PCR, the TCRdb table keeps only in-frame clones and is missing some. In the table there are 95,000 to 150,000 clones, 65% to 85% of which are singletons. Material: PBMCs or T cells enriched from blood (not recorded which). Source of these receptors: a woman aged 25-40 years who had recovered from COVID-19.

The chain couples TRBV2 to TRBJ1-6, with D possibly being TRBD1 (6 bases). CDR3 size: 15 residues. Germline assignment: CDR1 SNHLY and CDR2 FYNNEI. V was trimmed by 7 bases and J by 9 bases, leaving 19 bases between them. CDR3: CASTPARGFSSPLHF. In nucleotides, the CDR3 is TGTGCCAGCACCCCTGCCAGGGGTTTCAGTTCACCCCTCCACTTT. The full variable domain, completed using reference TRBV2 and TRBJ1-6, is EPEVTQTPSHQVTQMGQEVILRCVPISNHLYFYWYRQILGQKVEFLVSFYNNEISEKSEIFDDQFSVERPDGSNFTLKIRSTKLEDSAMYFCASTPARGFSSPLHFGNGTRLTVT.

The chain uses TRBV9 and TRBJ1-1; tentatively, D is TRBD1 (6 bases). V was clipped by 3 bases and J by 1 base, with 10 bases between them. This CDR3 has 14 amino acids. Germline V gene lookup returns CDR1 SGDLS and CDR2 YYNGEE. The CDR3 nucleotides are TGTGCCAGCAGCGACGGCAGGGGGAACACTGAAGCTTTCTTT. This translates into CASSDGRGNTEAFF.

CDR3 in amino acids: CASSELIPGLAEGNEQFF. The CDR3 coding sequence is TGTGCCAGCAGCGAACTGATACCGGGACTAGCGGAGGGGAATGAGCAGTTCTTC. The chain couples TRBV7-2 to TRBJ2-1; 11 nucleotides agree with TRBD2. The length of the CDR3 is 18 residues. Germline V CDR1 and CDR2: SGHTA, FQGNSA. The V and J ends lost 5 bases and 7 bases, in that order; junction bases with no gene match: 16.

This clone was seen a handful of times. V is TRBV3-1 (or the pseudogene TRBV3-2) and J is TRBJ1-1, with a weak D call TRBD1 (5 bases). V dropped 3 bases and J dropped 5 bases, with 10 bases sitting between them. This CDR3 is built from 13 residues. Germline V gene lookup returns CDR1 LGHDT and CDR2 YNNKEL (reference sequence). CDR3 in DNA: TGTGCCAGCAGCCACCTCGGGGGGACTGAAGCTTTCTTT. Its protein product is CASSHLGGTEAFF.

This chain connects TRBV10-3 to TRBJ2-7; perhaps TRBD1 as D (6 bases). V lost 6 bases to trimming and J lost 4 bases, with 13 bases between them. CDR3 length: 13 amino acids. Germline lookup yields CDR1 ENHRY and CDR2 SYGVKD. Here the CDR3 DNA reads TGTGCCATCAGCCCGGGACAAAGGTACGAGCAGTACTTC. This codes for CAISPGQRYEQYF.

J is TRBJ1-2 and V is TRBV29-1; D not resolved. V was cut by 4 bases and J by 0 bases, with 12 bases left in between. CDR1 is SQVTM, CDR2 ANQGSEA, per germline. The length of the CDR3 is 14 residues. As DNA, the CDR3 is TGCAGCGTTGGCTTTCTCGACTCTAACTATGGCTACACCTTC. Translated, it gives CSVGFLDSNYGYTF.

The chain has TRBV5-6 and TRBJ1-3, with D tentatively TRBD1 (5 bases). This CDR3 spans 17 amino acids. Per the germline V gene, CDR1 is SGHDT and CDR2 is YYEEEE. V was cut by 0 bases and J by 0 bases, with 13 bases left in between. The CDR3 is CASSLGPQGPSGNTIYF. The CDR3 bases are TGTGCCAGCAGCTTGGGTCCCCAGGGCCCCTCTGGAAACACCATATATTTT.

The chain has TRBV7-3 and TRBJ2-2, with 10 bases that match TRBD2. The trim removed 2 bases at V and 2 bases at J, leaving 5 bases unmatched. Per the germline V gene, CDR1 is SGHTA and CDR2 is FQGTGA. The CDR3 totals 17 residues. The CDR3: CASSLEASGGNTGELFF. As DNA, the CDR3 is TGTGCCAGCAGCTTAGAGGCTAGCGGGGGTAACACCGGGGAGCTGTTTTTT.

V and J are TRBV4-3 and TRBJ1-4; D is perhaps TRBD1 (5 bases). V lost 1 base, J lost 7 bases, and 16 bases lay in between. The CDR3 covers 16 residues. Per the germline V gene, CDR1 is LGHNA and CDR2 is YSLEER. CDR3 sequence (DNA): TGCGCCAGCAGCCAAGGGGGGAGGGCAGCGGGTGAAAAACTGTTTTTT. Translated, it gives CASSQGGRAAGEKLFF.

The chain links TRBV11-3 to TRBJ2-1, with TRBD2 matching over 14 bases. CDR3 length equals 18 residues. V lost 1 base and J lost 0; bases outside the gene matches: 2. Germline V gives CDR1 SGHNT, CDR2 YENEEA. CDR3 residues: CASSLGTSGRLSYNEQFF. CDR3 DNA sequence: TGTGCCAGCAGCTTAGGGACTAGCGGGAGGCTCTCCTACAATGAGCAGTTCTTC.

V usage is TRBV18 and J usage is TRBJ2-1, with 8 bases aligning to TRBD1. The CDR3 runs to 15 residues. V lost 6 bases to trimming and J lost 3 bases; unmatched junction nucleotides: 7. Germline V gene sequence: CDR1 KGHSH, CDR2 LQKENI. In DNA, the CDR3 is TGTGCCAGCTCGCCTCGGACAGGGAGCTACAATGAGCAGTTCTTC. Translated: CASSPRTGSYNEQFF. The entire variable domain, with the rest obtained from reference TRBV18 and TRBJ2-1, is as follows: NAGVMQNPRHLVRRRGQEARLRCSPMKGHSHVYWYRQLPEEGLKFMVYLQKENIIDESGMPKERFSAEFPKEGPSILRIQQVVRGDSAAYFCASSPRTGSYNEQFFGPGTRLTVL.

This clone was seen only a few times. J is TRBJ2-7 and V is TRBV10-1; D unresolved. This CDR3 comprises 16 residues. Trimming cost V 3 bases and J 2 bases, with 17 bases left between them. Per the germline V gene, CDR1 is WNHNN and CDR2 is SYGVQD (reference sequence). The CDR3 DNA reads as TGCGCCAGCAGTGAAAGGCCCAGAGACATAGCCTACGAGCAGTACTTC. Translating it yields CASSERPRDIAYEQYF.

V is TRBV28 and J is TRBJ1-2; a possible D gene is TRBD1 (5 bases). Germline V gene lookup returns CDR1 MDHEN and CDR2 SYDVKM. The V end was cut by 8 bases, the J end by 1 base, with 17 bases between. The CDR3 runs 15 residues. CDR3 loop: CASRESQGLNYGYTF. CDR3 coding DNA: TGTGCCAGCCGTGAGTCGCAGGGCCTTAACTATGGCTACACCTTC.

This chain links TRBV6-1 with TRBJ1-6, with 9 bases that match TRBD1. There are 17 residues in the CDR3. Losses at the gene ends were 3 bases for V and 9 bases for J; bases not matched to a gene: 12. CDR1 is MNHNS, CDR2 SASEGT, per germline. This CDR3 reads CASSDPNRGQRRSPLHF. CDR3 nucleotide sequence: TGTGCCAGCAGTGACCCCAACAGGGGGCAGAGACGTTCACCCCTCCACTTT.

V gene TRBV28 combines with J gene TRBJ1-5; tentatively, D is TRBD1 (5 bases). The CDR3 has 15 residues. CDR1 MDHEN and CDR2 SYDVKM come from the germline V gene. The germline V and J ends were trimmed by 6 bases and 1 base, with 13 bases remaining between them. The CDR3 bases are TGTGCCAGCAGGGCCATGGGGGGGAGCAATCAGCCCCAGCATTTT. Its translation is CASRAMGGSNQPQHF.

This clone was recorded only once. Here the CDR3 DNA reads TGTGCCATCAGCGGACTAGCCGGGAATGAGCAGTTCTTC. Protein: CAISGLAGNEQFF. The genes are TRBV10-3 and TRBJ2-1; 8 bases fit TRBD2. Per germline, CDR1 ENHRY and CDR2 SYGVKD. V dropped 6 bases and J dropped 7; count of bases not matched to a gene: 5. The CDR3 extends over 13 amino acids.

The sample holds one count of this clone. CDR3 DNA sequence: TGCGCCAGCAGCGATCGGGTGCGGGCAAACACTGAAGCTTTCTTT. Its protein product is CASSDRVRANTEAFF. The chain couples TRBV4-1 to TRBJ1-1; no clear D. Trimming shortened V by 5 bases and J by 2 bases, and 15 bases separated the two germline ends. This CDR3 is built from 15 residues. CDR1 and CDR2 (germline): MGHRA, YSYEKL.

The V and J genes are TRBV3-1 (or the pseudogene TRBV3-2) and TRBJ2-1; 11 bases fit TRBD2. Trimming took 1 base from V and 9 from J; bases not matched to a gene: 11. Germline CDR1 is LGHDT and CDR2 is YNNKEL (reference sequence). The length of the CDR3 is 17 residues. CDR3 in amino acids: CASSQGRVAGGWSEQFF. CDR3 DNA: TGTGCCAGCAGCCAAGGCCGTGTAGCGGGAGGGTGGAGTGAGCAGTTCTTC.

This clone is a singleton in its sample. This chain uses TRBV24-1 with TRBJ2-2; TRBD2 agrees at 11 bases. The CDR3 is 15 residues long. Germline loops: CDR1 KGHDR, CDR2 SFDVKD. V dropped 12 bases and J dropped 1; count of bases not matched to a gene: 6. CDR3 sequence reads: CAASGTSGNTGELFF. The DNA of the CDR3 is TGTGCCGCCTCAGGGACTAGCGGGAACACCGGGGAGCTGTTTTTT.

The chain combines TRBV6-6 with TRBJ2-5; 9 nucleotides agree with TRBD2. The CDR3 extends over 16 amino acids. The V and J ends lost 7 bases and 5 bases, in that order; junction bases with no gene match: 14. Germline V gives CDR1 MNHNY, CDR2 SVGAGI (reference sequence). This CDR3 is CASTPSGAGVWETQYF. CDR3 bases: TGTGCCAGCACCCCTAGCGGGGCGGGAGTTTGGGAGACCCAGTACTTC.

The genes are TRBV20-1 and TRBJ1-1, with 7 positions matching TRBD1. V shed 3 bases, J shed 2 bases, and the junction held 21 bases outside the gene matches. This CDR3 spans 19 amino acids. Germline CDR1 and CDR2: DFQATT and SNEGSKA (reference sequence). CDR3: CSASKTHPRQGQKNTEAFF. The CDR3 DNA reads TGCAGTGCTAGTAAGACCCACCCCCGACAGGGACAGAAAAACACTGAAGCTTTCTTT.

The chain uses TRBV30 and TRBJ1-3; 8 nucleotides agree with TRBD1. CDR1 GTSNPN and CDR2 SVGIG come from the germline V gene (reference sequence). The CDR3 loop spans 16 amino acids. J was trimmed by 4 bases and V by 2 bases; bases with no gene match: 10. The CDR3 DNA is TGTGCCTGGAGTATAAGTCGGACAGGGCCCGGAAACACCATATATTTT. Amino acids: CAWSISRTGPGNTIYF.

This sequence joins TRBV2 and TRBJ2-5; D gene uncertain. Germline V gene data show CDR1 as SNHLY and CDR2 as FYNNEI. Between the trimmed V and J ends, which lost 7 bases and 0 bases, there was a span of 9 bases. This CDR3 has 13 amino acids. The CDR3 is CASTAMYQETQYF. The CDR3 nucleotides are TGTGCCAGCACCGCTATGTACCAAGAGACCCAGTACTTC.

The chain links TRBV5-1 to TRBJ2-7, with 7 bases fitting TRBD1. Trimming at V came to 3 bases and at J to 6 bases, leaving 6 bases not matched to a gene. Germline-derived CDR1 and CDR2 are SGHRS and YFSETQ. This CDR3 contains 13 residues. The CDR3 sequence: CASSYYRDSEQYF. The CDR3 DNA follows: TGCGCCAGCAGCTATTACCGGGACAGCGAGCAGTACTTC.

The V call is TRBV7-2, the J call TRBJ2-5, with TRBD2 matching over 11 bases. The CDR3 is made up of 19 amino acids. With 2 bases clipped from V and 4 bases from J, the junction kept 15 bases outside the gene matches. CDR1 is SGHTA, CDR2 FQGNSA, per germline. CDR3 bases: TGTGCCAGCAGCTTAACTTTGCTACCGCGACTAGCGGGAATAGAGACCCAGTACTTC. Residues: CASSLTLLPRLAGIETQYF.

The V gene is TRBV7-8, the J gene TRBJ1-5; D is possibly TRBD1 (6 bases). Germline V lookup: CDR1 SGHVS, CDR2 FQNEAQ. CDR3 length: 20 amino acids. Between the trimmed V and J ends, which lost 4 bases and 2 bases, there was a span of 27 bases. The CDR3 region is CASSWEQGWESSRGNQPQHF. CDR3 DNA: TGTGCCAGCAGCTGGGAACAGGGATGGGAGAGCAGTAGAGGCAATCAGCCCCAGCATTTT.

The chain links TRBV2 to TRBJ2-2, with 11 bases fitting TRBD2. Germline CDR1 is SNHLY and CDR2 is FYNNEI. V trimming: 10 bases; J trimming: 6 bases; junction bases outside the gene matches: 4. This CDR3 contains 13 residues. The CDR3 sequence: CANSGRAAGELFF. The CDR3 bases are TGTGCCAATAGCGGGAGGGCGGCCGGGGAGCTGTTTTTT.

The chain has TRBV18 and TRBJ1-4; D gene unclear. The V gene's germline CDR1 is KGHSH and CDR2 LQKENI. This CDR3 has 14 amino acids. The V end lost 3 bases, the J end lost 1 base, and 6 bases lay between the germline ends. DNA of the CDR3: TGTGCCAGCTCACCTCTCGGAACTAATGAAAAACTGTTTTTT. This gives the protein CASSPLGTNEKLFF.